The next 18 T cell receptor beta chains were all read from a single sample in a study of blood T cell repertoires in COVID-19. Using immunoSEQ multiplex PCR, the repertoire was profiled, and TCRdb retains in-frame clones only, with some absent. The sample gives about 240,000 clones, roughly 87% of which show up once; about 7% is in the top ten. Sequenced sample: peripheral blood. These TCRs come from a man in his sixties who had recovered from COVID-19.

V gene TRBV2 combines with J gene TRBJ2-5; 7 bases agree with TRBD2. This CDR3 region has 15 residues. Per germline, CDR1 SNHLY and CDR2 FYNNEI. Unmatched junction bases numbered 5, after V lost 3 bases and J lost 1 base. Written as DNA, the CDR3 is TGTGCCAGCAGTGATCGAGGACTAGGCCAAGAGACCCAGTACTTC. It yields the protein CASSDRGLGQETQYF.

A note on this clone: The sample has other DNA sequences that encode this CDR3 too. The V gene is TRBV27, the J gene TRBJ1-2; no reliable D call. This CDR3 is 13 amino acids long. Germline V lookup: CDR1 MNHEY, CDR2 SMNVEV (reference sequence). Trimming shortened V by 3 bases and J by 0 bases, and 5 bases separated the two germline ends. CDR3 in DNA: TGTGCCAGCAGTTTTCGTGCTAACTATGGCTACACCTTC. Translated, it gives CASSFRANYGYTF.

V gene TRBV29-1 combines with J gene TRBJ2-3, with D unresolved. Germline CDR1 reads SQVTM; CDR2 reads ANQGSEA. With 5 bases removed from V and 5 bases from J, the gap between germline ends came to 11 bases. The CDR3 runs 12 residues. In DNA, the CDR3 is TGCAGCGTTAACTCCAGGCTAGATACGCAGTATTTT. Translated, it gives CSVNSRLDTQYF.

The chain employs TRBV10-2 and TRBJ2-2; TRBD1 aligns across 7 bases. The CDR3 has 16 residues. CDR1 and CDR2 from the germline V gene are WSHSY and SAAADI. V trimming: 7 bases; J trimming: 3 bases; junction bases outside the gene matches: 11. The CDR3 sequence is CASTTQTGIYTGELFF. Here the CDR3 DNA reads TGCGCCAGCACAACCCAGACAGGGATCTACACCGGGGAGCTGTTTTTT.

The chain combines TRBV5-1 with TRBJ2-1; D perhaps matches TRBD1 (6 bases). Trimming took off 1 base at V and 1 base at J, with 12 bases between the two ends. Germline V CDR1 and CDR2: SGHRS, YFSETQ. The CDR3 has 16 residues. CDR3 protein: CASSLLGGLSYNEQFF. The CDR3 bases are TGCGCCAGCAGCTTGCTTGGGGGCTTATCCTACAATGAGCAGTTCTTC.

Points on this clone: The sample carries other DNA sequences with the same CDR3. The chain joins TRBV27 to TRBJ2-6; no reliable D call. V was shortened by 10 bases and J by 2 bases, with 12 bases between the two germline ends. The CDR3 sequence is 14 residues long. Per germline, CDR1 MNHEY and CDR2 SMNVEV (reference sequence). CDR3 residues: CATALAAGANVLTF. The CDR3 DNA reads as TGTGCCACCGCGTTGGCGGCTGGGGCCAACGTCCTGACTTTC.

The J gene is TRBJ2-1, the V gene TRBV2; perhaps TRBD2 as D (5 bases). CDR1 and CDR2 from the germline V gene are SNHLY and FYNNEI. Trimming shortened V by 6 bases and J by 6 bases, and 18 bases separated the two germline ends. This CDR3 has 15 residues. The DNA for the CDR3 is TGTGCCAGCAGCGGAGGCGGCAGCGAAACCAATGAGCAGTTCTTC. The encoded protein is CASSGGGSETNEQFF.

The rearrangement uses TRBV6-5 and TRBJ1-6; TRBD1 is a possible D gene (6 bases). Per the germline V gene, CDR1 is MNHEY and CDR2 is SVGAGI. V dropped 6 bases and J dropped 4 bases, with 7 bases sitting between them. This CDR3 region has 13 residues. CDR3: CASSGQYNSPLHF. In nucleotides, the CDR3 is TGTGCCAGCAGCGGACAGTATAATTCACCCCTCCACTTT.

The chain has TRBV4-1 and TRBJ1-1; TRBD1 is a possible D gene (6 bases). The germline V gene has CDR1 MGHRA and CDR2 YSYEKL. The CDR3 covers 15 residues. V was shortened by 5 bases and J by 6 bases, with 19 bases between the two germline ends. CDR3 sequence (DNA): TGCGCCAGCAGCAAGGAGGGGGTCCGGGGGGCTGAAGCTTTCTTT. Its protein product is CASSKEGVRGAEAFF.

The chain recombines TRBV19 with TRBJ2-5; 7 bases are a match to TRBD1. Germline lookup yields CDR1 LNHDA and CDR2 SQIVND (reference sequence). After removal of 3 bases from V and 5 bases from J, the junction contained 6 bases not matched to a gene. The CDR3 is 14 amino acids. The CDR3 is CASSIVGGFETQYF. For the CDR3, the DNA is TGTGCCAGTAGTATCGTAGGGGGCTTTGAGACCCAGTACTTC.

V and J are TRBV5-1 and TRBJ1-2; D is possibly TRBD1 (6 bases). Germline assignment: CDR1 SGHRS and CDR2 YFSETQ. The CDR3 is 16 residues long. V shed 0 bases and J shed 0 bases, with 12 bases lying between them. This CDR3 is CASSLDPGTTNYGYTF. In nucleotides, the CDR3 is TGCGCCAGCAGCTTGGATCCCGGGACAACTAACTATGGCTACACCTTC.

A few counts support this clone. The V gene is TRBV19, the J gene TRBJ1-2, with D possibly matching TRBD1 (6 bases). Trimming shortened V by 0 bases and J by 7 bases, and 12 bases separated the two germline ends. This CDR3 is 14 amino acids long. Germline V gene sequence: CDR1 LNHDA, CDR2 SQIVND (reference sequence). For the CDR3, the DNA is TGTGCCAGTAGTATAGAGAGGGGGAATGGTGGCTACACCTTC. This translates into CASSIERGNGGYTF.

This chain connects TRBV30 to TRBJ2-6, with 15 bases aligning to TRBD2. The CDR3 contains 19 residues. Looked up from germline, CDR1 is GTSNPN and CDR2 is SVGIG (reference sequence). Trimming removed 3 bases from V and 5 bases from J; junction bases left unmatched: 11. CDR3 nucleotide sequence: TGTGCCTGGAGCCCCCTGGGACTAGCGGGGGGTTCGTGGGCCAACGTCCTGACTTTC. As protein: CAWSPLGLAGGSWANVLTF.

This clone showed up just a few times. Here the CDR3 reads CASSAKTGVGNTIYF. CDR3 bases: TGTGCCAGCAGCGCTAAAACAGGGGTCGGAAACACCATATATTTT. The chain has TRBV5-4 and TRBJ1-3, with 7 positions matching TRBD1. The junction had 8 bases not matched to a gene; V was cut back by 4 bases and J by 4 bases. CDR1 and CDR2 from the germline V gene are SGHNT and YYREEE (reference sequence). CDR3 length: 15 residues. Using reference TRBV5-4 and TRBJ1-3 for the parts outside the CDR3, the full variable domain is ETGVTQSPTHLIKTRGQQVTLRCSSQSGHNTVSWYQQALGQGPQFIFQYYREEENGRGNFPPRFSGLQFPNYSSELNVNALELDDSALYLCASSAKTGVGNTIYFGEGSWLTVV.

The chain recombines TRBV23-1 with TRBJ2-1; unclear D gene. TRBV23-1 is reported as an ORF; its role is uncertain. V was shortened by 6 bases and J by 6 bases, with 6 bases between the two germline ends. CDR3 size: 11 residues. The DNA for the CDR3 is TGCGCCAGCAGCCCGGTCAATGAGCAGTTCTTC. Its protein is CASSPVNEQFF.

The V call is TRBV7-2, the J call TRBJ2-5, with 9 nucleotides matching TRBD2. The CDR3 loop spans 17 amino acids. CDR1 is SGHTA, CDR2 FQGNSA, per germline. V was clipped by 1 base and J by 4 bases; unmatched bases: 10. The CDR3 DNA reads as TGTGCCAGCAGCTTAGTTAGGCTAGCGGGATATCTAGAGACCCAGTACTTC. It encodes CASSLVRLAGYLETQYF.

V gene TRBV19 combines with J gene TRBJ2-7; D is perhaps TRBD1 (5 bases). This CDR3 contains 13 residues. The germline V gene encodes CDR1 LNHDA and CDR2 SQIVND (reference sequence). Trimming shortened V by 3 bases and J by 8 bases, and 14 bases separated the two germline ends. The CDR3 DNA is TGTGCCAGTAGTATGTCATCAACAGGCAAGCAGTACGTC. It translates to CASSMSSTGKQYV.

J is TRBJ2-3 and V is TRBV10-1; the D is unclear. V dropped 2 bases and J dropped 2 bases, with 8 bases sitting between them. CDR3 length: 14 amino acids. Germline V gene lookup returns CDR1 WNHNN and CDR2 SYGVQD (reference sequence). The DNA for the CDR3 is TGCGCCAGCAGTGAGGAGTTGTCCACAGATACGCAGTATTTT. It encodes CASSEELSTDTQYF.